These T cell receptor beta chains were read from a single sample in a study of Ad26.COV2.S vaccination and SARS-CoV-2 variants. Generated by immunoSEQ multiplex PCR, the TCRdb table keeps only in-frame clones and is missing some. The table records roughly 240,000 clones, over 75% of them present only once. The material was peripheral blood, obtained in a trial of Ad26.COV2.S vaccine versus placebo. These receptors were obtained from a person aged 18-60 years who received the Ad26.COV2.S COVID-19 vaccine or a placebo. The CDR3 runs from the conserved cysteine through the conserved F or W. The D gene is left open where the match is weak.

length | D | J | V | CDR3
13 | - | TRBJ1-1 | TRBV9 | CASSVARNTEAFF
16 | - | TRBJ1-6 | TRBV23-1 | CASSQIPFVLNSPLHF
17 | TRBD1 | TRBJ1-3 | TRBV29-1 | CSVSSLAGGISGNTIYF
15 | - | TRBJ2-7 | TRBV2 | CASSFGISSSYEQYF
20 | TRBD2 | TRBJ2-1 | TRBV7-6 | CASSQGPGTSGIELYNEQFF
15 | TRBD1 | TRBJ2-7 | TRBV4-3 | CASSQEAGGWNEQYF
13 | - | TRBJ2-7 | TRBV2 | CASSDRGYYEQYF
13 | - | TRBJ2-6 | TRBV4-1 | CASLGPGANVLTF
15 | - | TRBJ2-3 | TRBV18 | CASSRLPLGTDTQYF
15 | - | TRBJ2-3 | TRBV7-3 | CASSFFHLSTDTQYF
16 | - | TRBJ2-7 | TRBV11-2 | CASSLVGRGGGYEQYF
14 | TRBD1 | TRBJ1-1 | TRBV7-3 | CASSSDREDTEAFF
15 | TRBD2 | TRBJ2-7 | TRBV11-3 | CASSPGGELDYEQYF
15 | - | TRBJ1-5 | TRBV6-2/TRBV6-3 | CASSLTGPINQPQHF
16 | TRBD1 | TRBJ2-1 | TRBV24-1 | CATSDWTGQGLNEQFF
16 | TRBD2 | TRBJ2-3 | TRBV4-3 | CASSQDLGVRGDTQYF
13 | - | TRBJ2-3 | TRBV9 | CASSVSGTDTQYF
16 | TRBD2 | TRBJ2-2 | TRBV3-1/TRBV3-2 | CASRGLAGANTGELFF
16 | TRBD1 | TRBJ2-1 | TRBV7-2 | CASSPPTGGFYNEQFF
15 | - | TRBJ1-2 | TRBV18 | CASSPMGVRGDGYTF
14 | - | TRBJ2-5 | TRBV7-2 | CASSSSSVQETQYF
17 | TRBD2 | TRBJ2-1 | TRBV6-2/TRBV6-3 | CASSYPKINGGYNEQFF
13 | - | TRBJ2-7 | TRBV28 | CASLNGGLGEQYF
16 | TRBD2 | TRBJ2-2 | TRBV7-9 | CASSPLGSGGTGELFF
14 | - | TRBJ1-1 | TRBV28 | CASSPPRLNTEAFF
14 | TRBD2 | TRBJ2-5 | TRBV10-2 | CASSDGGVGETQYF
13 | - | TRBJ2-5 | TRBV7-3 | CASSLTVGETQYF
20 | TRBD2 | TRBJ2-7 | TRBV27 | CASSLSQMGLAGGRTYEQYF
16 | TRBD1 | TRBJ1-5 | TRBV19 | CASSIPGQGVYQPQHF
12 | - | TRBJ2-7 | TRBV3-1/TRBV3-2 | CASSQDNYEQYF
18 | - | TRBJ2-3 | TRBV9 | CASSLVLPEGYSTDTQYF
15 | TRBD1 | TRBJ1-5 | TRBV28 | CASSQWDRVNQPQHF
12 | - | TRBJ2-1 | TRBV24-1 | CATSEGLPEQFF
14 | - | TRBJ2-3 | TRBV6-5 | CASSSPGRTDTQYF
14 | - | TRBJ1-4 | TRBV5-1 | CASSMAGLNEKLFF
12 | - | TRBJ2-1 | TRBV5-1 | CASSFPGAEQFF
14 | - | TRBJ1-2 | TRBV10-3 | CATSEPEGGYGYTF
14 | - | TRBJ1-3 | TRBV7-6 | CASSLASYGNTIYF
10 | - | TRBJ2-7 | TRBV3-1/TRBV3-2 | CASSQTEQYF
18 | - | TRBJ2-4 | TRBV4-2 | CASSQDLRGGDAKNIQYF
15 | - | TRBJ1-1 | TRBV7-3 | CASSFRDTLNTEAFF
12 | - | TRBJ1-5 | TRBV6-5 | CASRSLGQPQHF
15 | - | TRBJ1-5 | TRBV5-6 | CASSSGLYSNQPQHF
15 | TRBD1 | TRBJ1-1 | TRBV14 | CASSPIGQGNTEAFF
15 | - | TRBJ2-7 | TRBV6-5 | CASSYSTEITYEQYF
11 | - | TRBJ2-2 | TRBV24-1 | CATSVGGELFF
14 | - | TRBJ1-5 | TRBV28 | CASSFILEKVAQHF
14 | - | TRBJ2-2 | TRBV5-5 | CASSLTRGQGELFF
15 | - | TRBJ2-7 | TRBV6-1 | CASSEVWGALREQYF
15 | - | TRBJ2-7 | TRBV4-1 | CASSQVPDGDYEQYF
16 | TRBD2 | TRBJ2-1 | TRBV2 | CASRGASGNKISEQFF